The 15 T cell receptor beta chains below were found in one sample sequenced in a study of preoperative IRX-2 immunotherapy in early breast cancer. Treatment in this sample: preoperative locoregional IRX-2 cytokine immunotherapy. Only in-frame clones appear in the TCRdb table, and some are missing; sequencing was by immunoSEQ multiplex PCR. Among about 24,000 clones listed, about 90% were seen once. The specimen comprised tumor tissue, sampled after IRX-2 immunotherapy. All receptors derive from a human donor with breast cancer.

The V call is TRBV6-1, the J call TRBJ2-2, with 8 bases that match TRBD1. The CDR3 spans 14 residues. In germline, CDR1 is MNHNS, CDR2 SASEGT. The ends lost 8 bases at V and 0 bases at J; junction bases unmatched: 2. The CDR3 DNA is TGTGCCAGCCGGACAGGGTCGAACACCGGGGAGCTGTTTTTT. Encoded protein: CASRTGSNTGELFF.

The chain employs TRBV5-4 and TRBJ2-5; possibly TRBD1 for D (6 bases). Trimming shortened V by 4 bases and J by 4 bases, and 11 bases separated the two germline ends. This CDR3 spans 13 amino acids. The germline CDR1 and CDR2 sequences are SGHNT and YYREEE (reference sequence). CDR3 amino acids: CASSQTGPETQYF. The CDR3 nucleotides read TGTGCCAGCAGCCAGACAGGACCAGAGACCCAGTACTTC.

The gene calls are TRBV4-2 and TRBJ2-2, with 8 bases lining up with TRBD2. V lost 6 bases to trimming and J lost 5 bases; unmatched junction nucleotides: 8. The CDR3 extends over 15 amino acids. Per germline, CDR1 LGHNA and CDR2 YNFKEQ. Here the CDR3 DNA reads TGTGCCAGCAGTCACGGGGGGGTCTCTACCGGGGAGCTGTTTTTT. Its protein is CASSHGGVSTGELFF.

The rearrangement uses TRBV5-1 and TRBJ1-2; 9 positions match TRBD1. CDR3 length: 16 amino acids. Germline V gene sequence: CDR1 SGHRS, CDR2 YFSETQ. J lost 0 bases, V lost 0 bases, and 3 bases had no gene match. CDR3 DNA: TGCGCCAGCAGCTTGGGACAGGGGGTTACTAACTATGGCTACACCTTC. Protein product: CASSLGQGVTNYGYTF.

The gene calls are TRBV28 and TRBJ1-2; weak D call: TRBD1 (5 bases). The ends were cut back, 2 bases at V and 7 bases at J, with 8 bases in the middle. Germline CDR1 and CDR2: MDHEN and SYDVKM. The CDR3 is 12 residues long. CDR3 region: CASSLGGVGYTF. The CDR3 DNA sequence: TGTGCCAGCAGTTTAGGGGGAGTTGGCTACACCTTC.

The table lists this clone with a count of one. The chain couples TRBV7-8 to TRBJ1-1; possibly TRBD1 for D (6 bases). V lost 5 bases and J 0 bases, leaving 16 bases between the germline ends. Germline V CDR1 and CDR2: SGHVS, FQNEAQ. CDR3 length: 16 residues. Here the CDR3 DNA reads TGTGCCAGCAGCGACCGCCTAGGGACATTGAACACTGAAGCTTTCTTT. It codes for CASSDRLGTLNTEAFF.

The rearrangement uses TRBV18 and TRBJ1-2; D ambiguous. The germline V gene has CDR1 KGHSH and CDR2 LQKENI. This CDR3 is built from 18 residues. The ends were cut back, 3 bases at V and 2 bases at J, with 22 bases in the middle. The CDR3 DNA follows: TGTGCCAGCTCACCCACCACAAAGAGCAGAGCCCAAAACTATGGCTACACCTTC. Amino acid sequence: CASSPTTKSRAQNYGYTF.

The chain links TRBV25-1 to TRBJ2-5; 8 bases line up with TRBD2. CDR1 is MGHDK, CDR2 SYGVNS, per germline. The junction had 3 bases not matched to a gene; V was cut back by 1 base and J by 5 bases. The CDR3 spans 14 residues. The CDR3 sequence: CASSELASGETQYF. The CDR3 DNA follows: TGTGCCAGCAGTGAATTGGCTAGCGGGGAGACCCAGTACTTC.

This chain joins TRBV5-8 and TRBJ1-2; no firm D call. Germline-derived CDR1 and CDR2 are SGHTS and YDEGEE. The CDR3 is made up of 12 amino acids. V dropped 0 bases and J dropped 4 bases, with 4 bases sitting between them. The CDR3 sequence is CASSLDTYGYTF. The CDR3 DNA sequence: TGTGCCAGCAGCTTGGACACCTATGGCTACACCTTC.

The chain uses TRBV28 and TRBJ1-2; 7 bases align to TRBD1. V lost 5 bases, J lost 0 bases, and 15 bases stayed unmatched. The germline gives CDR1 MDHEN, CDR2 SYDVKM. This CDR3 contains 18 residues. Written as DNA, the CDR3 is TGTGCCAGCAGTCCCATTTACTTCACAGGGGCTCCTAACTATGGCTACACCTTC. This codes for CASSPIYFTGAPNYGYTF.

The V and J genes are TRBV19 and TRBJ1-5; the D gene is possibly TRBD1 (5 bases). V was clipped by 2 bases and J by 5 bases, with 10 bases between them. CDR1 and CDR2 from the germline V gene are LNHDA and SQIVND (reference sequence). This CDR3 is built from 14 residues. The CDR3 nucleotides read TGTGCCAGTAGTATAATTGGACATGATCAGCCCCAGCATTTT. Its protein product is CASSIIGHDQPQHF.

The chain is built from TRBV25-1 and TRBJ2-2; TRBD2 matches at 9 bases. J was trimmed by 6 bases and V by 2 bases; bases with no gene match: 7. The CDR3 length is 16 residues. Germline assignment: CDR1 MGHDK and CDR2 SYGVNS. The CDR3 DNA sequence: TGTGCCAGCAGTGAAGGCGGGGGGGCCGAGGCCGGGGAGCTGTTTTTT. This codes for CASSEGGGAEAGELFF.

The rearrangement joins TRBV5-1 to TRBJ2-6; tentatively, D is TRBD1 (6 bases). The germline V gene has CDR1 SGHRS and CDR2 YFSETQ. The CDR3 consists of 18 residues. V was pared by 5 bases and J by 2 bases, with 20 bases between. DNA for the CDR3: TGCGCCAGCAGTCTTGCGGGTTGGGGGCAGACTGGGGCCAACGTCCTGACTTTC. It translates to CASSLAGWGQTGANVLTF.

The gene calls are TRBV6-5 and TRBJ1-1; D unclear. Germline CDR1 is MNHEY and CDR2 is SVGAGI. The CDR3 is made up of 14 amino acids. V was shortened by 0 bases and J by 0 bases, with 5 bases between the two germline ends. DNA for the CDR3: TGTGCCAGCAGTTACTCGACGGTGAACACTGAAGCTTTCTTT. Translation gives CASSYSTVNTEAFF.

The chain couples TRBV28 to TRBJ1-2; no clear D gene. In germline, CDR1 is MDHEN, CDR2 SYDVKM. The CDR3 is made up of 12 amino acids. V lost 3 bases, J lost 7 bases, and 9 bases lay in between. The CDR3 sequence: CASSFAGGGYTF. The CDR3 DNA follows: TGTGCCAGCAGTTTTGCCGGTGGTGGCTACACCTTC.